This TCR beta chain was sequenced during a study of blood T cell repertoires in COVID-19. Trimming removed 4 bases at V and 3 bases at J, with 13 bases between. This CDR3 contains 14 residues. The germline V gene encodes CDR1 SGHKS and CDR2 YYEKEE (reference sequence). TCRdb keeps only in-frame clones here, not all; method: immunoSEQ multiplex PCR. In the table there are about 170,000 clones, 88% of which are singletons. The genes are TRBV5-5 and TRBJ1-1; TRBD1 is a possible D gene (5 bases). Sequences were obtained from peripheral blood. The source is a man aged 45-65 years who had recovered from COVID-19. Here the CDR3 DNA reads TGTGCCAGCAGCGGGGACTTTGGGGACACTGAAGCTTTCTTT. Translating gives CASSGDFGDTEAFF.